This T cell receptor beta chain was profiled in a study of blood T cell repertoires in COVID-19. Trimming removed 5 bases from V and 4 bases from J, with 12 bases in between. Germline V gene data show CDR1 as SGHDT and CDR2 as YYEEEE. The CDR3 length is 14 residues. TCRdb's table, derived via immunoSEQ multiplex PCR, lists solely in-frame clones and lacks some. The sample carries around 150,000 clones, 65% to 85% recorded once. The sample consisted of peripheral blood. V usage is TRBV5-6 and J usage is TRBJ2-2; perhaps TRBD1 as D (6 bases). The TCR sequence derives from a man in his fifties or sixties with active or convalescent COVID-19. The CDR3 coding sequence is TGTGCCAGCAGGGGCACAGGGCGCACCGGGGAGCTGTTTTTT. As protein: CASRGTGRTGELFF.